One and the same sample provided the 22 T cell receptor beta chains below, sequenced in a study of blood T cell repertoires in COVID-19 (dated by TCRdb to about 2020). Libraries were constructed by the immunoSEQ multiplex PCR assay. Here the immuneACCESS table is served through TCRdb, limited to in-frame sequences with V and J called. Missing clones are a known gap in these copies; in checked studies unresolved V genes cover under half, and the rest lacks a known reason. The sample contains some 200,000 clones, over 60% of them found a single time. The ten biggest clones cover 4.5% to 7% of the sample. Source material: peripheral blood. The receptors come from a woman in her 70s with acute or convalescent COVID-19.

This chain connects TRBV11-2 to TRBJ1-5, with TRBD1 as a possible D gene (5 bases). The CDR3 loop spans 15 amino acids. The germline V gene encodes CDR1 SGHAT and CDR2 FQNNGV. V was clipped by 5 bases and J by 4 bases, with 15 bases between them. The CDR3 bases are TGTGCCAGCAGCCTCGGGGGTAAGGATAATCAGCCCCAGCATTTT. Its translation: CASSLGGKDNQPQHF.

The chain has TRBV6-5 and TRBJ2-1; 10 positions agree with TRBD2. From germline, CDR1 is MNHEY and CDR2 SVGAGI. CDR3 length: 13 residues. After removal of 7 bases from V and 5 bases from J, the junction contained 2 bases not matched to a gene. This CDR3 is CASKGLADNEQFF. The CDR3 region has the DNA TGTGCCAGCAAAGGACTAGCGGACAATGAGCAGTTCTTC.

The V gene is TRBV7-9, the J gene TRBJ2-7; 11 positions agree with TRBD2. The germline V gene has CDR1 SEHNR and CDR2 FQNEAQ (reference sequence). The trim removed 1 base at V and 3 bases at J, leaving 5 bases unmatched. This CDR3 is built from 16 residues. The CDR3 bases are TGTGCCAGCAGCTTAGATCGACTAGCGGGACACTACGAGCAGTACTTC. Translating it yields CASSLDRLAGHYEQYF.

This clone was detected a few times. The chain has TRBV10-3 and TRBJ1-1; a weak D match, TRBD1 (6 bases). The CDR3 totals 12 residues. Trimming took off 10 bases at V and 1 base at J, with 10 bases between the two ends. CDR1 and CDR2 (germline): ENHRY, SYGVKD. CDR3 in DNA: TGTGCCACTTCGGGACAGAACACTGAAGCTTTCTTT. Its translation: CATSGQNTEAFF.

The rearrangement links TRBV27 to TRBJ1-1, with 7 bases that match TRBD1. Germline V gives CDR1 MNHEY, CDR2 SMNVEV (reference sequence). The CDR3 runs to 14 residues. The V segment lost 3 bases and the J segment 6 bases; nucleotides outside the gene matches: 7. The CDR3 loop reads CASSLTGRRAEAFF. For the CDR3, the DNA is TGTGCCAGCAGTTTGACAGGGCGAAGGGCTGAAGCTTTCTTT.

The chain carries TRBV27 and TRBJ1-2; 11 bases align to TRBD1. In germline, CDR1 is MNHEY, CDR2 SMNVEV (reference sequence). V lost 4 bases to trimming and J lost 4 bases; unmatched junction nucleotides: 11. The CDR3 is made up of 17 amino acids. CDR3 loop: CASSSSGQGASGYGYTF. CDR3 coding DNA: TGTGCCAGCAGTTCGAGCGGACAGGGGGCGAGTGGCTATGGCTACACCTTC.

The table lists this clone with a count of one. This sequence joins TRBV10-3 and TRBJ2-7; 7 bases are a match to TRBD1. From germline, CDR1 is ENHRY and CDR2 SYGVKD. CDR3 length: 12 amino acids. Trimming took 6 bases from V and 5 from J; bases not matched to a gene: 4. The CDR3 nucleotides are TGTGCCATCAGGGGACAGAGGGACGAGCAGTACTTC. This codes for CAIRGQRDEQYF.

This chain's CDR3 is CASSLQPGLHAAQYF. DNA of the CDR3: TGTGCCAGCAGTTTACAACCGGGACTACATGCTGCGCAGTATTTT. V and J are TRBV27 and TRBJ2-3; the match to TRBD2 covers 7 bases. The CDR3 contains 15 residues. The germline V gene has CDR1 MNHEY and CDR2 SMNVEV (reference sequence). J lost 10 bases, V lost 2 bases, and 12 bases had no gene match.

The chain has TRBV6-5 and TRBJ1-1; D is unresolved. The germline gives CDR1 MNHEY, CDR2 SVGAGI. Trimming removed 0 bases at V and 5 bases at J, with 10 bases between. The CDR3 covers 14 residues. This chain's CDR3 is CASSYSGGRTEAFF. The CDR3 bases are TGTGCCAGCAGTTACTCTGGTGGGAGGACTGAAGCTTTCTTT.

DNA of the CDR3: TGTGCCAGCAGCCCCCAAACAGGGGGCCCCTACGAGCAGTACTTC. Encoded protein: CASSPQTGGPYEQYF. The V call is TRBV7-2, the J call TRBJ2-7; 9 bases are a match to TRBD1. V shed 5 bases and J 2 bases; nucleotides not matched to a gene: 7. Germline V gives CDR1 SGHTA, CDR2 FQGNSA. This CDR3 is 15 amino acids long. Full variable domain (outside the CDR3, taken from reference TRBV7-2 and TRBJ2-7): GAGVSQSPSNKVTEKGKDVELRCDPISGHTALYWYRQSLGQGLEFLIYFQGNSAPDKSGLPSDRFSAERTGGSVSTLTIQRTQQEDSAVYLCASSPQTGGPYEQYFGPGTRLTVT.

This chain connects TRBV6-1 to TRBJ2-2; no reliable D call. With 2 bases removed from V and 2 bases from J, the gap between germline ends came to 9 bases. Germline loops: CDR1 MNHNS, CDR2 SASEGT. CDR3 length: 15 amino acids. The CDR3 reads CASSETVFNTGELFF. The DNA for the CDR3 is TGTGCCAGCAGTGAAACGGTTTTTAACACCGGGGAGCTGTTTTTT.

This clone was seen a few times. The chain recombines TRBV27 with TRBJ2-7; 9 nucleotides align to TRBD2. CDR1 and CDR2 from the germline V gene are MNHEY and SMNVEV (reference sequence). V was clipped by 5 bases and J by 7 bases; unmatched bases: 15. The length of the CDR3 is 16 residues. The CDR3 DNA sequence: TGTGCCAGCAGTGTCCCTCGGGCGGGAGGGCCGGGGGAGCAGTACTTC. Amino acid sequence: CASSVPRAGGPGEQYF.

The genes are TRBV28 and TRBJ2-3, with TRBD2 identical over 9 bases. This CDR3 contains 15 residues. CDR1 MDHEN and CDR2 SYDVKM come from the germline V gene. V trimming: 3 bases; J trimming: 6 bases; junction bases outside the gene matches: 7. Written as DNA, the CDR3 is TGTGCCAGCAGTTTTCGGGGACTAGCAGGGGATACGCAGTATTTT. It codes for CASSFRGLAGDTQYF. Complete variable domain (other parts from reference TRBV28 and TRBJ2-3): DVKVTQSSRYLVKRTGEKVFLECVQDMDHENMFWYRQDPGLGLRLIYFSYDVKMKEKGDIPEGYSVSREKKERFSLILESASTNQTSMYLCASSFRGLAGDTQYFGPGTRLTVL.

The CDR3 DNA reads TGTGCCATCAAATCGACTAGCAACACAGATACGCAGTATTTT. This sequence encodes CAIKSTSNTDTQYF. The chain combines TRBV10-3 with TRBJ2-3; 7 bases map to TRBD2. Trimming removed 7 bases from V and 2 bases from J; junction bases left unmatched: 6. The CDR3 has 14 amino acids. CDR1 is ENHRY and CDR2 is SYGVKD in the germline V gene.

V is TRBV7-2 and J is TRBJ2-2; D is perhaps TRBD1 (6 bases). The CDR3 runs 14 residues. The germline CDR1 and CDR2 sequences are SGHTA and FQGNSA. Trimming removed 5 bases from V and 8 bases from J, with 15 bases in between. The CDR3 coding sequence is TGTGCCAGCAGCACACGACAGGCCAGGGGGGAGCTGTTTTTT. Its protein product is CASSTRQARGELFF.

The J gene is TRBJ2-1, the V gene TRBV28, with D maybe TRBD2 (5 bases). The ends were cut back, 6 bases at V and 2 bases at J, with 8 bases in the middle. CDR3 size: 13 residues. Germline V gene sequence: CDR1 MDHEN, CDR2 SYDVKM. The CDR3 sequence: CASRQRTYNEQFF. The CDR3 DNA follows: TGTGCCAGCAGGCAGCGGACCTACAATGAGCAGTTCTTC.

The V gene is TRBV6-6, the J gene TRBJ2-3, with 9 bases aligning to TRBD1. Germline V gives CDR1 MNHNY, CDR2 SVGAGI (reference sequence). This CDR3 comprises 14 residues. The V and J ends lost 7 bases and 8 bases, in that order; junction bases with no gene match: 10. This CDR3 is CASTDRGFVGTQYF. DNA of the CDR3: TGTGCCAGCACCGACAGGGGGTTTGTCGGTACGCAGTATTTT.

This chain links TRBV10-1 with TRBJ1-1, with 11 nucleotides matching TRBD1. J was trimmed by 1 base and V by 2 bases; bases with no gene match: 6. CDR3 size: 17 residues. Germline assignment: CDR1 WNHNN and CDR2 SYGVQD (reference sequence). CDR3 sequence reads: CASSEAGDRGSNTEAFF. CDR3 nucleotides: TGCGCCAGCAGTGAGGCAGGGGACAGGGGGTCGAACACTGAAGCTTTCTTT.

The chain joins TRBV2 to TRBJ2-7, with a weak D call TRBD2 (7 bases). Trimming shortened V by 8 bases and J by 2 bases, and 16 bases separated the two germline ends. CDR1 and CDR2 from the germline V gene are SNHLY and FYNNEI. This CDR3 region has 14 residues. This CDR3 is CASGLGGLAYEQYF. The CDR3 region has the DNA TGTGCCAGCGGGTTGGGGGGGCTGGCCTACGAGCAGTACTTC.

V usage is TRBV5-1 and J usage is TRBJ1-1, with TRBD1 matching over 7 bases. V trimming: 7 bases; J trimming: 6 bases; junction bases outside the gene matches: 9. Per germline, CDR1 SGHRS and CDR2 YFSETQ. The CDR3 runs to 13 residues. The CDR3 loop reads CASSRQGVSEAFF. DNA of the CDR3: TGCGCCAGCTCGAGACAGGGTGTTTCTGAAGCTTTCTTT.

This sequence joins TRBV25-1 and TRBJ1-1; TRBD1 matches at 8 bases. Germline CDR1 reads MGHDK; CDR2 reads SYGVNS. The length of the CDR3 is 15 residues. Trimming removed 5 bases from V and 6 bases from J; junction bases left unmatched: 11. The CDR3 sequence: CASSPYRDRQPEAFF. CDR3 nucleotides: TGTGCCAGCAGTCCTTACCGGGACAGGCAACCTGAAGCTTTCTTT.

This chain connects TRBV11-1 to TRBJ2-1, with D uncertain. The CDR3 is 14 amino acids. V was pared by 0 bases and J by 1 base, with 4 bases between. The V gene's germline CDR1 is SGHAT and CDR2 FQDESV (reference sequence). This CDR3 reads CASSLAPSYNEQFF. The CDR3 region has the DNA TGTGCCAGCAGCTTAGCCCCGTCCTACAATGAGCAGTTCTTC.